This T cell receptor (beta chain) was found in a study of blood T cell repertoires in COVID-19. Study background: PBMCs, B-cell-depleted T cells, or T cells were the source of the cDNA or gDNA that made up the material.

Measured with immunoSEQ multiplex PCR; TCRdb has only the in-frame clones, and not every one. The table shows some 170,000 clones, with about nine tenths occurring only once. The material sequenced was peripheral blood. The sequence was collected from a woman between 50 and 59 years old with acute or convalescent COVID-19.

The CDR3 sequence is CASSLSGGTGTSYGYTF. CDR3 nucleotides: TGTGCCAGCAGTTTATCGGGGGGGACAGGGACTAGCTATGGCTACACCTTC. The rearrangement uses TRBV27 and TRBJ1-2; TRBD1 matches 9 bases. The CDR3 has 17 residues. Looked up from germline, CDR1 is MNHEY and CDR2 is SMNVEV (reference sequence). V dropped 0 bases and J dropped 4; count of bases not matched to a gene: 9.